This T cell receptor beta chain was sequenced during a study of cytomegalovirus exposure and HLA in healthy donors. Study-level points and caveats: Later work showed greater clonal expansion in HLA-associated TCR beta chains than in equally common others. V- and J-gene trimming in TCR beta was tied to a missense DCLRE1C variant by an analysis performed later. Cytomegalovirus status, reportedly, was diagnosed with high specificity and sensitivity by the classifier.

Sampled while nominally healthy, donors likely had unrecorded immune exposures. Regarding this clone: Its antigen remains unidentified.

The primer mix had 60 Vbeta and 13 Jbeta primers. Measured with immunoSEQ multiplex PCR; TCRdb has only the in-frame clones, and not every one. In the table there are under 200,000 clones, approximately 78% of which are singletons. The sequence came from a woman aged 25 to 39 in good health and CMV-seropositive. The sample taken for sequencing was PBMCs.

CDR3 sequence: CASRTSGGNTGELFF. The CDR3 DNA reads TGTGCCAGCAGGACTAGCGGAGGGAACACCGGGGAGCTGTTTTTT. The chain couples TRBV27 to TRBJ2-2; TRBD2 matches 9 bases. Germline CDR1 is MNHEY and CDR2 is SMNVEV (reference sequence). This CDR3 has 15 amino acids. V gave up 6 bases and J gave up 1 base; unmatched junction bases: 3.